This passage covers 30 T cell receptor beta chains from one sample sequenced in a study of cytomegalovirus exposure and HLA in healthy donors. It was with 60 Vbeta and 13 Jbeta primers that the PCR ran. Clones were read by immunoSEQ multiplex PCR, and TCRdb kept only the in-frame ones, dropping some. The table shows about 160,000 clones, with about four fifths occurring only once. Input material: PBMCs. Receptors originate from a male donor in good health and CMV-seropositive.

J is TRBJ1-6 and V is TRBV7-2; D unresolved. With 1 base removed from V and 1 base from J, the gap between germline ends came to 5 bases. The CDR3 is 15 residues long. CDR1 is SGHTA and CDR2 is FQGNSA in the germline V gene. The CDR3 region is CASSLVRSYNSPLHF. The DNA of the CDR3 is TGTGCCAGCAGCTTAGTCAGGTCCTATAATTCACCCCTCCACTTT.

This chain uses TRBV5-1 with TRBJ2-1, with 9 nucleotides matching TRBD1. V gave up 0 bases and J gave up 9 bases; unmatched junction bases: 7. Germline values: CDR1 SGHRS, CDR2 YFSETQ. The CDR3 spans 15 residues. The CDR3 loop reads CASSLDGQGIFEQFF. The CDR3 DNA is TGCGCCAGCAGCTTGGATGGACAGGGGATATTTGAGCAGTTCTTC.

The chain joins TRBV5-4 to TRBJ1-2; D gene ambiguous. The CDR3 has 18 residues. The V gene lost 4 bases and the J gene lost 5 bases, with 27 bases spanning the gap. CDR1 and CDR2 from the germline V gene are SGHNT and YYREEE (reference sequence). CDR3: CASSPAGGGIDVLYGYTF. The CDR3 DNA sequence: TGTGCCAGCAGCCCGGCCGGTGGAGGGATTGATGTCCTTTATGGCTACACCTTC.

The chain employs TRBV28 and TRBJ2-1; 7 bases map to TRBD1. There are 14 residues in the CDR3. J was trimmed by 1 base and V by 7 bases; bases with no gene match: 4. Germline values: CDR1 MDHEN, CDR2 SYDVKM. CDR3 nucleotides: TGTGCCAGCACTTGGACAGGATCCTACAATGAGCAGTTCTTC. Its translation: CASTWTGSYNEQFF.

The sample holds one count of this clone. The V and J genes are TRBV5-4 and TRBJ1-1, with D hard to call. This CDR3 is 15 amino acids long. Trimming removed 0 bases at V and 4 bases at J, with 13 bases between. Germline CDR1 and CDR2: SGHNT and YYREEE (reference sequence). The CDR3 DNA reads as TGTGCCAGCAGCTTGGACGTCTCAGGCGCCACTGAAGCTTTCTTT. It codes for CASSLDVSGATEAFF.

The chain has TRBV27 and TRBJ2-7; a possible D gene is TRBD2 (6 bases). Deletions cut 5 bases from V and 1 base from J, with 15 bases between. CDR1 MNHEY and CDR2 SMNVEV come from the germline V gene (reference sequence). This CDR3 is 15 amino acids long. The CDR3 loop reads CASSPWGRISYEQYF. DNA of the CDR3: TGTGCCAGCAGTCCCTGGGGGAGGATTTCCTACGAGCAGTACTTC.

This rearrangement joins TRBV5-5 to TRBJ2-7; 8 bases are shared with TRBD1. With 6 bases clipped from V and 3 bases from J, the junction kept 14 bases outside the gene matches. The CDR3 consists of 16 residues. The germline gives CDR1 SGHKS, CDR2 YYEKEE (reference sequence). CDR3 sequence (DNA): TGTGCCAGCACCATCGTTGGGACAGGAGGACTCTACGAGCAGTACTTC. Protein: CASTIVGTGGLYEQYF. Variable domain in full (rest from reference TRBV5-5 and TRBJ2-7): DAGVTQSPTHLIKTRGQQVTLRCSPISGHKSVSWYQQVLGQGPQFIFQYYEKEERGRGNFPDRFSARQFPNYSSELNVNALLLGDSALYLCASTIVGTGGLYEQYFGPGTRLTVT.

This sequence joins TRBV6-5 and TRBJ1-5, with TRBD1 identical over 8 bases. Germline lookup yields CDR1 MNHEY and CDR2 SVGAGI. CDR3 length equals 16 residues. V dropped 2 bases and J dropped 2; count of bases not matched to a gene: 5. The CDR3 is CASSYMDRAGNQPQHF. In nucleotides, the CDR3 is TGTGCCAGCAGTTACATGGACAGGGCCGGCAATCAGCCCCAGCATTTT.

This chain connects TRBV6-6 to TRBJ2-7, with 9 bases aligning to TRBD2. With V trimmed by 7 bases and J by 6 bases, 7 bases remained unmatched. The germline gives CDR1 MNHNY, CDR2 SVGAGI (reference sequence). CDR3 length equals 13 residues. The CDR3 loop is CASTPSGTGEQYF. CDR3 bases: TGTGCCAGCACCCCTAGCGGGACTGGCGAGCAGTACTTC.

A single count supports this clone. This chain connects TRBV5-1 to TRBJ2-1; TRBD1 agrees at 8 bases. The CDR3 is made up of 14 amino acids. CDR1 SGHRS and CDR2 YFSETQ come from the germline V gene. J gave up 2 bases and V 4 bases, and 2 bases lay outside the gene matches. The CDR3 nucleotides are TGCGCCAGCAGCCCGGGACAGGCCTACAATGAGCAGTTCTTC. Its protein is CASSPGQAYNEQFF.

This chain links TRBV5-1 with TRBJ2-7; 7 nucleotides agree with TRBD1. Germline V CDR1 and CDR2: SGHRS, YFSETQ. The CDR3 length is 15 residues. J was trimmed by 0 bases and V by 4 bases; bases with no gene match: 7. CDR3 in DNA: TGCGCCAGCAGCGTATTGACAGGGTTCTCCTACGAGCAGTACTTC. It codes for CASSVLTGFSYEQYF. Drawing the rest from reference TRBV5-1 and TRBJ2-7, the complete variable domain is KAGVTQTPRYLIKTRGQQVTLSCSPISGHRSVSWYQQTPGQGLQFLFEYFSETQRNKGNFPGRFSGRQFSNSRSEMNVSTLELGDSALYLCASSVLTGFSYEQYFGPGTRLTVT.

This clone has a handful of counts. The CDR3 bases are TGTGCCAGCAGCTTGGGATTACGGACAGGGGTAGACGAGCAGTACTTC. It codes for CASSLGLRTGVDEQYF. V usage is TRBV5-5 and J usage is TRBJ2-7; 9 bases match TRBD1. The trim removed 0 bases at V and 5 bases at J, leaving 9 bases unmatched. CDR1 is SGHKS and CDR2 is YYEKEE in the germline V gene (reference sequence). The CDR3 extends over 16 amino acids. Drawing the rest from reference TRBV5-5 and TRBJ2-7, the complete variable domain is DAGVTQSPTHLIKTRGQQVTLRCSPISGHKSVSWYQQVLGQGPQFIFQYYEKEERGRGNFPDRFSARQFPNYSSELNVNALLLGDSALYLCASSLGLRTGVDEQYFGPGTRLTVT.

The gene calls are TRBV7-9 and TRBJ2-7, with D maybe TRBD1 (5 bases). The CDR3 runs to 15 residues. In germline, CDR1 is SEHNR, CDR2 FQNEAQ (reference sequence). V lost 1 base, J lost 5 bases, and 15 bases lay in between. The CDR3 region is CASSLEGHKGNEQYF. In nucleotides, the CDR3 is TGTGCCAGCAGCTTAGAGGGGCACAAGGGCAACGAGCAGTACTTC. The variable domain in full, completed from reference TRBV7-9 and TRBJ2-7, reads DTGVSQNPRHKITKRGQNVTFRCDPISEHNRLYWYRQTLGQGPEFLTYFQNEAQLEKSRLLSDRFSAERPKGSFSTLEIQRTEQGDSAMYLCASSLEGHKGNEQYFGPGTRLTVT.

The V and J genes are TRBV5-4 and TRBJ1-1; D unresolved. The germline V gene encodes CDR1 SGHNT and CDR2 YYREEE (reference sequence). The V end was cut by 0 bases, the J end by 4 bases, with 7 bases between. The CDR3 has 13 amino acids. The CDR3 DNA follows: TGTGCCAGCAGCTTGGCGGGGTCCACTGAAGCTTTCTTT. Amino acids: CASSLAGSTEAFF. The entire variable domain, with the rest obtained from reference TRBV5-4 and TRBJ1-1, is as follows: ETGVTQSPTHLIKTRGQQVTLRCSSQSGHNTVSWYQQALGQGPQFIFQYYREEENGRGNFPPRFSGLQFPNYSSELNVNALELDDSALYLCASSLAGSTEAFFGQGTRLTVV.

The chain recombines TRBV2 with TRBJ2-5, with TRBD2 matching over 9 bases. CDR3 length: 15 residues. Losses at the gene ends were 7 bases for V and 4 bases for J; bases not matched to a gene: 10. The V gene's germline CDR1 is SNHLY and CDR2 FYNNEI. DNA of the CDR3: TGTGCCAGCATGAGGATTAGCGGGAGTTTAGAGACCCAGTACTTC. This codes for CASMRISGSLETQYF.

Worth noting for this clone: This sample also contains other DNA sequences that code for the same CDR3. The rearrangement links TRBV19 to TRBJ1-3, with TRBD1 identical over 7 bases. The CDR3 loop spans 15 amino acids. V shed 5 bases and J 3 bases; nucleotides not matched to a gene: 7. Germline CDR1 LNHDA, CDR2 SQIVND (reference sequence). The CDR3 reads CASSFGRDSGNTIYF. The CDR3 nucleotides are TGTGCCAGTAGTTTCGGACGGGACAGTGGAAACACCATATATTTT.

This rearrangement joins TRBV27 to TRBJ1-1; 9 bases line up with TRBD1. The V segment lost 4 bases and the J segment 3 bases; nucleotides outside the gene matches: 6. There are 15 residues in the CDR3. Germline CDR1 is MNHEY and CDR2 is SMNVEV (reference sequence). DNA of the CDR3: TGTGCCAGCAGTTCACAGGGGGACAGGGACACTGAAGCTTTCTTT. Translated, it gives CASSSQGDRDTEAFF.

The CDR3 nucleotides are TGTGCCAGCAGTGAAGCGCAGGGATCCTTATGGGAGCAGTACTTC. Its translation is CASSEAQGSLWEQYF. The V gene is TRBV6-1, the J gene TRBJ2-7; weak D call: TRBD1 (5 bases). The CDR3 contains 15 residues. Germline V gene sequence: CDR1 MNHNS, CDR2 SASEGT. Trimming removed 0 bases at V and 7 bases at J, with 16 bases between.

The rearrangement uses TRBV6-1 and TRBJ2-5; the match to TRBD1 covers 7 bases. The CDR3 is 14 amino acids. With V trimmed by 0 bases and J by 11 bases, 9 bases remained unmatched. Germline values: CDR1 MNHNS, CDR2 SASEGT. In nucleotides, the CDR3 is TGTGCCAGCAGTGAAGCTTGGGGACAGAATGAGCAGTACTTC. Translating it yields CASSEAWGQNEQYF.

V gene TRBV7-8 combines with J gene TRBJ2-6, with D tentatively TRBD2 (5 bases). This CDR3 region has 17 residues. V was shortened by 6 bases and J by 4 bases, with 19 bases between the two germline ends. Germline CDR1 SGHVS, CDR2 FQNEAQ. Here the CDR3 reads CASRPLRERNGANVLTF. DNA of the CDR3: TGTGCCAGCAGACCCTTGAGGGAGAGAAACGGGGCCAACGTCCTGACTTTC.

As concerns this clone: Other DNA sequences in the sample encode the same CDR3. This sequence joins TRBV19 and TRBJ1-1; possibly TRBD1 for D (5 bases). Trimming removed 4 bases at V and 1 base at J, with 7 bases between. This CDR3 spans 13 amino acids. CDR1 is LNHDA, CDR2 SQIVND, per germline (reference sequence). CDR3 DNA sequence: TGTGCCAGTAGTAGCACAGGGAACACTGAAGCTTTCTTT. Amino acid sequence: CASSSTGNTEAFF.

The rearrangement joins TRBV28 to TRBJ2-3; no definite D call. The V gene lost 7 bases and the J gene lost 1 base, with 6 bases spanning the gap. Germline-derived CDR1 and CDR2 are MDHEN and SYDVKM. The CDR3 extends over 12 amino acids. Here the CDR3 DNA reads TGTGCCAGCAATCGGGGCACAGATACGCAGTATTTT. It encodes CASNRGTDTQYF.

V gene TRBV19 combines with J gene TRBJ2-2, with D possibly TRBD1 on 6 matching bases. Per the germline V gene, CDR1 is LNHDA and CDR2 is SQIVND (reference sequence). This CDR3 has 16 residues. Trimming removed 10 bases at V and 2 bases at J, with 20 bases between. The CDR3, as DNA: TGTGCCACCAACCCTGACAGGAACCTAAACACCGGGGAGCTGTTTTTT. Translating gives CATNPDRNLNTGELFF.

This clone was observed a single time. CDR3 DNA sequence: TGTGCCAGCAGCGCCCGGGACAGGGAGGCCGGGGAGCTGTTTTTT. Residues: CASSARDREAGELFF. The chain links TRBV9 to TRBJ2-2, with 9 bases that match TRBD1. The V and J ends lost 3 bases and 6 bases, in that order; junction bases with no gene match: 6. The CDR3 extends over 15 amino acids. Germline V gene sequence: CDR1 SGDLS, CDR2 YYNGEE.

This clone is a singleton in its sample. The rearrangement joins TRBV4-1 to TRBJ2-7; D perhaps matches TRBD2 (6 bases). Trimming left V 0 bases short and J 3 bases short, with 9 bases between. The CDR3 consists of 14 residues. The germline gives CDR1 MGHRA, CDR2 YSYEKL. CDR3 in DNA: TGCGCCAGCAGCCAAGATTTGGGGGGCTACGAGCAGTACTTC. Protein product: CASSQDLGGYEQYF.

The chain employs TRBV27 and TRBJ2-7; TRBD2 matches at 12 bases. The V gene's germline CDR1 is MNHEY and CDR2 SMNVEV (reference sequence). V trimming: 5 bases; J trimming: 5 bases; junction bases outside the gene matches: 4. The CDR3 has 14 residues. The CDR3 nucleotides read TGTGCCAGCAGTCCTAGCGGGAGGGTCCACGAGCAGTACTTC. Translation gives CASSPSGRVHEQYF.

On this clone: One junction end does not reproduce the germline sequence, and a read error may be involved. The chain couples TRBV27 to TRBJ2-2; D perhaps matches TRBD2 (5 bases). Germline V gene sequence: CDR1 MNHEY, CDR2 SMNVEV (reference sequence). The CDR3 has 12 residues. Here the CDR3 DNA reads TGTGCCAGCAGTTTAGGCTCCGGGGAGCCGTTTTTT. Its translation: CASSLGSGEPFF.

The chain employs TRBV6-6 and TRBJ2-2, with 8 bases aligning to TRBD2. With V trimmed by 7 bases and J by 4 bases, 11 bases remained unmatched. CDR3 size: 16 residues. Per the germline V gene, CDR1 is MNHNY and CDR2 is SVGAGI (reference sequence). CDR3 DNA: TGTGCCAGCACCTCGGGCTCGGGGGGGCCCACCGGGGAGCTGTTTTTT. Protein: CASTSGSGGPTGELFF.

The CDR3 protein is CASSLRGTVDEQYF. The CDR3 DNA follows: TGTGCCAGCAGTTTACGGGGGACAGTCGACGAGCAGTACTTC. V is TRBV27 and J is TRBJ2-5; a weak D match, TRBD1 (7 bases). The J call may be faulty, since TRBJ2-7 better matches the DNA end. The CDR3 runs 14 residues. From germline, CDR1 is MNHEY and CDR2 SMNVEV (reference sequence).

To note about this clone: The conserved final phenylalanine or tryptophan is absent from the CDR3, which likely points to a read error. CDR3 DNA: TGTGCCAGCAGTTACTCGACGGACTGGGCCTACGAGCAGTACTTA. It translates to CASSYSTDWAYEQYL. The rearrangement uses TRBV6-5 and TRBJ2-7, with D possibly being TRBD2 (5 bases). Germline V CDR1 and CDR2: MNHEY, SVGAGI. V lost 0 bases, J lost 2 bases, and 11 bases lay in between. The CDR3 is 15 residues long.